This T cell receptor beta chain was captured in a study of early T cells in non-severe SARS-CoV-2 infection. MiXCR, run by TCRdb on the 5' RACE reads, gives a single entry per CDR3 protein. The table has approximately 64,000 distinct CDR3 sequences, roughly 18% seen once. Trimming removed 0 bases from V and 1 base from J, with 7 bases in between. Germline CDR1 is SGHAT and CDR2 is FQNNGV. The CDR3 has 14 residues. Sequences were derived from whole blood, sampled at baseline. The chain recombines TRBV11-2 with TRBJ2-7; the D is unclear. The clonotype comes from an adult who was a healthcare worker with PCR-confirmed SARS-CoV-2 infection or an uninfected control (not recorded which). This CDR3 is CASSLERHSYEQYF. CDR3 coding DNA: TGTGCCAGCAGCTTAGAGCGACATTCCTACGAGCAGTACTTC.